The clone carrying this T cell receptor beta chain showed up many times. Antigen specificity is unknown. This CDR3 contains 11 residues. The germline V and J ends were trimmed by 4 bases and 2 bases, with 3 bases remaining between them. The TCR beta cDNA libraries contained unique molecular identifiers. Around 500,000 cDNA molecules were obtained per 1 to 10 million input T cells. In TCRdb, the PCR reads were re-called with MiXCR into one record per CDR3 protein. The repertoire holds roughly 670,000 distinct CDR3 sequences, with around 64% as singletons. The data derive from a study of post-analysis software for immune sequencing data. On the study more broadly: The cohort encompassed relapsing-remitting, secondary progressive and progressive-relapsing multiple sclerosis disease courses.

General study findings and limits: Patients had higher frequencies than controls of a handful of TRBV segments, including TRBV5-6, TRBV5-1 and TRBV20-1. The authors found that F measure strongly co-clustered same-batch samples. Relative to controls, patients with multiple sclerosis showed significantly lower normalized Chao1 diversity.

This TCR was sampled from a girl aged 2 to 10 with multiple sclerosis. The sequenced material came from blood. The chain is built from TRBV12-3 or TRBV12-4 and TRBJ2-7; D unresolved. The CDR3 protein is CASSSAYEQYF. In nucleotides, the CDR3 is TGTGCCAGCAGTTCTGCCTACGAGCAGTACTTC.